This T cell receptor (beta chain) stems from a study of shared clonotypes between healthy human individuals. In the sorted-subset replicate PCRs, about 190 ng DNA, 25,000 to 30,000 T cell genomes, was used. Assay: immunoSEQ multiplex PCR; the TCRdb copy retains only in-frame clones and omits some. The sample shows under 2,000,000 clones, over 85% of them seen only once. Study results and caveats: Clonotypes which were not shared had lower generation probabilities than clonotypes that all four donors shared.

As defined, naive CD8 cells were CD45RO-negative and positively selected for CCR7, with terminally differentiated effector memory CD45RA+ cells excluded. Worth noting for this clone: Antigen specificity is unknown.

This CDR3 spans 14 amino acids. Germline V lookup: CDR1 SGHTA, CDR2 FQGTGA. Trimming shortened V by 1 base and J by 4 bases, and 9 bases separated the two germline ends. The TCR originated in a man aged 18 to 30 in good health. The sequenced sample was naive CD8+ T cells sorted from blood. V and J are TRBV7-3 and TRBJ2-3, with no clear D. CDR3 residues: CASSLIGQADTQYF. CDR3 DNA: TGTGCCAGCAGCTTAATAGGTCAGGCAGATACGCAGTATTTT.